This T cell receptor (beta chain) was profiled in a study of T cell responses to AZD1222 COVID-19 vaccine. Findings and limits, study-wide: The donors showed a predominance of white British ancestry and of females, with possible underestimation of clonal diversity. Reports say nearly half of spike-specific TCRs go after unmutated variant regions.

Only in-frame clones appear in the TCRdb table, and some are missing; sequencing was by immunoSEQ multiplex PCR. The table shows approximately 170,000 clones, with roughly 94% occurring only once. Germline values: CDR1 SEHNR, CDR2 FQNEAQ (reference sequence). There are 13 residues in the CDR3. With 1 base removed from V and 11 bases from J, the gap between germline ends came to 9 bases. On this clone itself: Its antigen remains unidentified.

The receptor was isolated from an adult who received the AZD1222 COVID-19 vaccine. The chain links TRBV7-9 to TRBJ1-6; D is perhaps TRBD1 (6 bases). Specimen: peripheral blood, collected 28 days after the second AZD1222 dose. The CDR3 is CASSLEGGAPLHF. The CDR3 bases are TGTGCCAGCAGCTTAGAAGGGGGGGCACCCCTCCACTTT.